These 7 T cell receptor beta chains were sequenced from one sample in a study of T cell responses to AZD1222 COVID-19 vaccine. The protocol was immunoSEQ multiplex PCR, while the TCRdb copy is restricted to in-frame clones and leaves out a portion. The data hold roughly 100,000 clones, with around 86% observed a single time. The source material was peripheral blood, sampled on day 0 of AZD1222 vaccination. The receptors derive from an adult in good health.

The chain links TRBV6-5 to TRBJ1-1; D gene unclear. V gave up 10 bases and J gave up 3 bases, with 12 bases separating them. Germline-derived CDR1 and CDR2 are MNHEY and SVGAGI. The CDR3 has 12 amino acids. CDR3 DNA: TGTGCCACCCACCGGGCCGACACTGAAGCTTTCTTT. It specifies CATHRADTEAFF.

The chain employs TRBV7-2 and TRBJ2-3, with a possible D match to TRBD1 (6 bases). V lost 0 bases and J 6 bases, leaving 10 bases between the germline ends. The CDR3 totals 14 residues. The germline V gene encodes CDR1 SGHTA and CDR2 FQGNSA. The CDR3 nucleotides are TGTGCCAGCAGCTTAGCACAGGGTATGGATACGCAGTATTTT. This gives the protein CASSLAQGMDTQYF.

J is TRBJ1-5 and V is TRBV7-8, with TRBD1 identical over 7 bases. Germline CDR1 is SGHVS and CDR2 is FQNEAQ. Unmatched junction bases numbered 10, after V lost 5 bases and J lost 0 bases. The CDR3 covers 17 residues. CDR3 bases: TGTGCCAGCAGCGTACAGGGGCGACTCAATAGCAATCAGCCCCAGCATTTT. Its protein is CASSVQGRLNSNQPQHF.

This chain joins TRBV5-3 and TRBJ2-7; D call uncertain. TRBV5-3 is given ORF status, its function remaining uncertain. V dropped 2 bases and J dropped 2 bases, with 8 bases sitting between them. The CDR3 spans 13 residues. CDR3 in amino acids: CARSLRAAYEQYF. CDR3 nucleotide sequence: TGTGCCAGAAGCTTAAGGGCGGCCTACGAGCAGTACTTC.

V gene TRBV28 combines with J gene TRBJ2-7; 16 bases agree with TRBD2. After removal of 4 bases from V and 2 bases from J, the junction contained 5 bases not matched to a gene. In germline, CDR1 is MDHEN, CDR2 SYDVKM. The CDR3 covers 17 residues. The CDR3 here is CASSWGLAGGKAYEQYF. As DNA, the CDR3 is TGTGCCAGCAGTTGGGGACTAGCGGGGGGGAAGGCCTACGAGCAGTACTTC.

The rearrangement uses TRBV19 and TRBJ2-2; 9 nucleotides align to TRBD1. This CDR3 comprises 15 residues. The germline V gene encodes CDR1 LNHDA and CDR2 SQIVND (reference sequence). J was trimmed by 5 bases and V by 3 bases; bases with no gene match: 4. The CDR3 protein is CASSIGTGSTGELFF. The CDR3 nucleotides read TGTGCCAGTAGTATTGGGACAGGGTCGACCGGGGAGCTGTTTTTT.

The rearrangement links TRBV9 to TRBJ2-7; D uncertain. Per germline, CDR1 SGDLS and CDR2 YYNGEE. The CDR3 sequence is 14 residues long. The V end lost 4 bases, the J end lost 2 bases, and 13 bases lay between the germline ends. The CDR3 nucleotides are TGTGCCAGCAGCCCTCATTTAAGGGCCTACGAGCAGTACTTC. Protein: CASSPHLRAYEQYF.